This T cell receptor (beta chain) was documented in a study of blood T cell repertoires in COVID-19 (dated by TCRdb to 2020 to 2021). Broadly, across the study: The collaborator samples originated in the United States, Italy and Spain and spanned the acute and convalescent phases of COVID-19. The prospective study material was composed of cDNA or gDNA derived from T cells, B-cell-depleted T cells, or PBMCs. Subjects who had been exposed to COVID-19, were actively infected with it, or had recovered from it provided the deeply sampled blood TCRbeta repertoires that made up the dataset. The repertoires were released in a freely available public database meant as a resource for research on the immune response to SARS-CoV-2. Samples came from the ongoing ImmuneRACE study (first 160 participants) plus 1,254 subjects from 6 global collaborators. Nearly every sample came with metadata listing a de-identified subject ID, COVID-19 status, age in years and sex. Where available, HLA class I and class II types were taken from metadata supplied by the sample provider and were not determined by assay-based typing.

Collaborating institutions collected whole blood in K2EDTA tubes following their own protocols. Collaborator samples were shipped for TCRbeta analysis as frozen whole blood, isolated PBMCs, or DNA extracted from either sample type. CDR1 and CDR2 (MNHEY, SVGAGI) derive from the germline V gene. The cysteine opens and the phenylalanine closes a CDR3 of 12 amino acids. The retained sequence is limited to the CDR3, 36 bases, with the frame set at the first base. The junction carries 9 bases between V and J, which are trimmed by 8 bases and 5 bases respectively. The investigation overall reported the following: The amount of clinical and demographic metadata varied by source and participant and was provided uncurated.

TCRbeta CDR3 regions were amplified from genomic DNA using the immunoSEQ Assay, a bias-controlled multiplex PCR. Under the source paper's analysis protocol: The number of nucleated cells in each sample was estimated from the amplification of reference gene primers within the assay. To quantify the absolute abundance of each unique TCRbeta CDR3 rearrangement, sequence reads were collapsed and filtered. For each sample, productive Simpson clonality was calculated as the square root of Simpson's diversity index across productive rearrangements. TCRdb limited this immuneACCESS table to in-frame rearrangements with V and J called. A share of clones is missing; checked studies link under half to unresolved V genes, and the rest is unexplained. V and J calls and clone size follow that table, whereas D and trimming were derived from the DNA. In this sample the table shows about 140,000 clones, roughly 89% of which occur a single time. Roughly 4% of the sample comes from the top ten.

As for this clone: The specificity of this receptor is unknown. Base quality data are lacking; no much larger clone is found one base away.

The source material was peripheral blood. Rearrangement joined TRBV6-5 to TRBJ1-4, with a weak D call of TRBD1 (5 bases match). The TCR originated in a woman aged 40-49 years with acute or convalescent COVID-19. The CDR3 here reads CASGHGNEKLFF. The DNA sequence is TGTGCCAGCGGACACGGGAATGAAAAACTGTTTTTT.